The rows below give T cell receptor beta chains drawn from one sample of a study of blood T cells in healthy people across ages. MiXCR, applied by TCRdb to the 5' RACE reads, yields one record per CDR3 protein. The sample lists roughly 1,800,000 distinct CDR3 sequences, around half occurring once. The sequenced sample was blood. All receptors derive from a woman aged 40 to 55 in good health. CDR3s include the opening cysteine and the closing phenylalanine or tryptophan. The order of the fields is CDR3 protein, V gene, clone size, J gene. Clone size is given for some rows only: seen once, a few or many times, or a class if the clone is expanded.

cdr3_aa: CASSSPTVMNTEAFF; v_call: TRBV28; clone_size: once; j_call: TRBJ1-1
cdr3_aa: CASSSHSYNEQFF; v_call: TRBV7-2; clone_size: few; j_call: TRBJ2-1
cdr3_aa: CASSAEGANVLTF; v_call: TRBV28; clone_size: NA; j_call: TRBJ2-6
cdr3_aa: CASSLAIGPSETQYF; v_call: TRBV12-3/TRBV12-4; clone_size: few; j_call: TRBJ2-5
cdr3_aa: CSAPPRPAGYTF; v_call: TRBV20-1; clone_size: NA; j_call: TRBJ1-2
cdr3_aa: CASSRGSDRESSEQFF; v_call: TRBV5-6; clone_size: NA; j_call: TRBJ2-1
cdr3_aa: CSARFELRLNTDTQYF; v_call: TRBV29-1; clone_size: NA; j_call: TRBJ2-3
cdr3_aa: CSARGTGGASENCGYTF; v_call: TRBV20-1; clone_size: NA; j_call: TRBJ1-2
cdr3_aa: CASSYSRANEQYF; v_call: TRBV6-5; clone_size: NA; j_call: TRBJ2-7
cdr3_aa: CATSDGTSRDNEQFF; v_call: TRBV24-1; clone_size: NA; j_call: TRBJ2-1
cdr3_aa: CASSLGHLYNEQFF; v_call: TRBV5-6; clone_size: NA; j_call: TRBJ2-1
cdr3_aa: CATQATGGLGRSQPQHF; v_call: TRBV24-1; clone_size: NA; j_call: TRBJ1-5